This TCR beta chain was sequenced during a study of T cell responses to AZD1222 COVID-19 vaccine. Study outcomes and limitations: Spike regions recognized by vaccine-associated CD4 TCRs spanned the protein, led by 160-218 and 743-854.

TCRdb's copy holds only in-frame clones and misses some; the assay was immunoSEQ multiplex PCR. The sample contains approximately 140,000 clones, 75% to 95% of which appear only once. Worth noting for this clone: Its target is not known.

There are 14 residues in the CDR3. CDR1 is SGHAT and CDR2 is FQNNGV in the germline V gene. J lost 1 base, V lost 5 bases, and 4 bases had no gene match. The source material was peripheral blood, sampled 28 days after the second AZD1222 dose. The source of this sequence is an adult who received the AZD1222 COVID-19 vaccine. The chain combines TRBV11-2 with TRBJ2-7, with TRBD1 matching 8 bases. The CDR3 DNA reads TGTGCCAGCAGCCCTGGACAGGGTTCCTACGAGCAGTACTTC. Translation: CASSPGQGSYEQYF. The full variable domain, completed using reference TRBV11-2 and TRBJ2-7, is EAGVAQSPRYKIIEKRQSVAFWCNPISGHATLYWYQQILGQGPKLLIQFQNNGVVDDSQLPKDRFSAERLKGVDSTLKIQPAKLEDSAVYLCASSPGQGSYEQYFGPGTRLTVT.